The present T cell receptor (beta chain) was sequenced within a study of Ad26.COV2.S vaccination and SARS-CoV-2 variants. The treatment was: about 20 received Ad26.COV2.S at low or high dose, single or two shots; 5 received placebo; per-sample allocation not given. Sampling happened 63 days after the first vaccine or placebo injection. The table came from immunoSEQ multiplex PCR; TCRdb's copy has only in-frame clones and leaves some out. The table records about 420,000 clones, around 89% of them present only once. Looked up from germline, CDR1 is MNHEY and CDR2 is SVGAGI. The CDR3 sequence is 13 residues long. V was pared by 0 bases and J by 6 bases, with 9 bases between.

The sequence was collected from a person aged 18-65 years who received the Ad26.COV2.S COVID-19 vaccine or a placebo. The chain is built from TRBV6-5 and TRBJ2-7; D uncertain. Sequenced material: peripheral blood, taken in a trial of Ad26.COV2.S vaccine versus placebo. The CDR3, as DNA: TGTGCCAGCAGTTACTCAGGTAGAGGCGAGCAGTACTTC. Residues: CASSYSGRGEQYF.